This TCR beta chain comes out of a study of blood T cell repertoires in COVID-19. Study-wide background: Samples representing acute and convalescent COVID-19 were sourced from the United States, Italy and Spain. Sources were T cells, B-cell-depleted T cells, or PBMCs; the material itself was cDNA or gDNA.

Methods used by the authors: From reference gene primer amplification, estimates of nucleated cell counts were derived. The repertoire was sequenced with immunoSEQ multiplex PCR; TCRdb's copy has only in-frame clones and lacks some. V, J and clone size derive from that table, while D and trimming were established from the DNA sequence. The data hold 24,000 or so clones, with roughly 88% observed a single time. Germline V gives CDR1 MNHEY, CDR2 SVGAGI. Trimming took 7 bases from V and 3 from J, leaving 9 bases between them. CDR3 size: 12 residues. The clonotype was recovered from a man between 65 and 85 years old in a cohort sampled during active COVID-19. V usage is TRBV6-5 and J usage is TRBJ1-1; D is uncertain. The sample was peripheral blood. The CDR3 reads CASNDGYTEAFF. DNA of the CDR3: TGTGCCAGCAACGACGGGTACACTGAAGCTTTCTTT.